The 21 T cell receptor beta chains reported below all come from one sample, sequenced in a study of radiotherapy plus CTLA-4 blockade in lung cancer. This table comes from immunoSEQ multiplex PCR, and its TCRdb copy is limited to in-frame clones, with some not included. In the table there are approximately 3,100 clones, about four fifths of which are singletons. The sample here was tumor tissue, taken from a patient treated with radiotherapy plus ipilimumab. The receptor set was obtained from a human donor with non-small cell lung cancer that progressed on radiotherapy plus ipilimumab.

The rearrangement links TRBV15 to TRBJ2-5; the match to TRBD1 covers 9 bases. This CDR3 has 17 amino acids. The germline gives CDR1 LNHNV, CDR2 YYDKDF (reference sequence). The trim removed 0 bases at V and 7 bases at J, leaving 12 bases unmatched. The CDR3, as DNA: TGTGCCACCAGCAGAGAGAAGACGGACAGGGGAGGCTGGACCCAGTACTTC. Its protein product is CATSREKTDRGGWTQYF.

V and J are TRBV19 and TRBJ1-2; tentatively, D is TRBD1 (5 bases). V was pared by 11 bases and J by 4 bases, with 11 bases between. The CDR3 loop spans 11 amino acids. Germline CDR1 reads LNHDA; CDR2 reads SQIVND (reference sequence). The CDR3, as DNA: TGTGCCTACGGGGACGGCTATGGCTACACCTTC. Its protein product is CAYGDGYGYTF.

Notes on this clone: Other nucleotide sequences from this sample produce the same CDR3. The V gene is TRBV5-8, the J gene TRBJ2-5; 11 bases map to TRBD2. The V and J ends lost 2 bases and 5 bases, in that order; junction bases with no gene match: 17. In germline, CDR1 is SGHTS, CDR2 YDEGEE. CDR3 length: 19 residues. The chain's CDR3 is CASSLDPPPSGGWRETQYF. DNA of the CDR3: TGTGCCAGCAGCTTAGATCCCCCCCCTAGCGGGGGGTGGAGGGAGACCCAGTACTTC.

This chain uses TRBV7-2 with TRBJ2-1, with 7 positions matching TRBD2. CDR1 and CDR2 from the germline V gene are SGHTA and FQGNSA. The CDR3 is 15 residues long. V was clipped by 5 bases and J by 0 bases; unmatched bases: 4. The CDR3 nucleotides read TGTGCCAGCAGCCGAGGGGAGGGCTCCTACAATGAGCAGTTCTTC. As protein: CASSRGEGSYNEQFF.

The CDR3 DNA reads TGTGCTAGTGGTTTACGGGGAACTGAAGCTTTCTTT. It yields the protein CASGLRGTEAFF. The rearrangement links TRBV12-5 to TRBJ1-1; unclear D gene. With 3 bases removed from V and 5 bases from J, the gap between germline ends came to 7 bases. Looked up from germline, CDR1 is LGHNT and CDR2 is FRNRAP. The CDR3 runs 12 residues.

This rearrangement joins TRBV4-3 to TRBJ2-2, with D tentatively TRBD2 (6 bases). CDR3 length: 18 residues. Deletions cut 3 bases from V and 0 bases from J, with 17 bases between. Germline-derived CDR1 and CDR2 are LGHNA and YSLEER. The DNA for the CDR3 is TGCGCCAGCAGCCAGGGACTGGCGGGGAGTTCGAACACCGGGGAGCTGTTTTTT. Translation gives CASSQGLAGSSNTGELFF.

The chain links TRBV7-9 to TRBJ1-1; D not certain. The CDR3 consists of 11 residues. Germline V gene lookup returns CDR1 SEHNR and CDR2 FQNEAQ (reference sequence). Trimming shortened V by 1 base and J by 10 bases, and 7 bases separated the two germline ends. CDR3 bases: TGTGCCAGCAGCTTAGAATTTCCAGCTTTCTTT. This codes for CASSLEFPAFF.

The V and J genes are TRBV5-1 and TRBJ1-1; D gene unclear. V was clipped by 1 base and J by 5 bases, with 12 bases between them. This CDR3 spans 14 amino acids. Germline V lookup: CDR1 SGHRS, CDR2 YFSETQ. This CDR3 reads CASSLNLGRTEAFF. The CDR3 nucleotides read TGCGCCAGCAGCTTGAACCTGGGGAGGACTGAAGCTTTCTTT.

The chain combines TRBV6-6 with TRBJ1-3; tentative D call: TRBD1 (5 bases). Germline-derived CDR1 and CDR2 are MNHNY and SVGAGI (reference sequence). This CDR3 spans 13 amino acids. This CDR3 is CTTGGAVGNTIYF. DNA for the CDR3: TGTACCACCGGAGGGGCAGTCGGAAACACCATATATTTT.

This chain links TRBV19 with TRBJ1-5; D perhaps matches TRBD1 (6 bases). Germline V CDR1 and CDR2: LNHDA, SQIVND (reference sequence). The CDR3 runs 17 residues. Trimming cost V 5 bases and J 3 bases, with 20 bases left between them. CDR3 sequence reads: CASSSWFLGGDNQPQHF. The CDR3 DNA reads as TGTGCCAGTAGTTCCTGGTTTCTGGGGGGCGACAATCAGCCCCAGCATTTT.

J is TRBJ2-1 and V is TRBV6-1; no clear D gene. The V gene's germline CDR1 is MNHNS and CDR2 SASEGT. V shed 8 bases and J shed 6 bases, with 11 bases lying between them. The CDR3 spans 12 residues. The CDR3 protein is CASVRKSNEQFF. CDR3 nucleotides: TGTGCCAGCGTGAGGAAGAGCAATGAGCAGTTCTTC.

This clone was seen once. The chain has TRBV7-6 and TRBJ1-2; D not resolved. The CDR3 has 15 amino acids. Trimming removed 1 base at V and 5 bases at J, with 14 bases between. Per germline, CDR1 SGHVS and CDR2 FNYEAQ. CDR3 amino acids: CASSLGPHPLYGYTF. CDR3 in DNA: TGTGCCAGCAGCTTAGGACCCCATCCCCTTTATGGCTACACCTTC. The full variable domain, rest sourced from reference TRBV7-6 and TRBJ1-2, is GAGVSQSPRYKVTKRGQDVALRCDPISGHVSLYWYRQALGQGPEFLTYFNYEAQQDKSGLPNDRFSAERPEGSISTLTIQRTEQRDSAMYRCASSLGPHPLYGYTFGSGTRLTVV.

The CDR3 nucleotides read TGTGCCAGCAGCTCCCAGGGTACGCGGGAAAAACTGTTTTTT. Encoded protein: CASSSQGTREKLFF. V and J are TRBV7-6 and TRBJ1-4; D might be TRBD1 (5 bases). Germline CDR1 reads SGHVS; CDR2 reads FNYEAQ. CDR3 length: 14 amino acids. Trimming shortened V by 4 bases and J by 8 bases, and 14 bases separated the two germline ends.

CDR3 protein: CASSERTVQETQYF. The DNA of the CDR3 is TGCGCCAGCAGTGAAAGGACAGTCCAAGAGACCCAGTACTTC. The V gene is TRBV10-2, the J gene TRBJ2-5; a possible D gene is TRBD1 (6 bases). The CDR3 covers 14 residues. V was pared by 3 bases and J by 1 base, with 9 bases between. The germline V gene encodes CDR1 WSHSY and CDR2 SAAADI.

CDR3 in DNA: TGTGCCAGCACCTTAGAAACACACTCTAACTATGGCTACACCTTC. It codes for CASTLETHSNYGYTF. The rearrangement joins TRBV21-1 to TRBJ1-2. TRBV21-1 is deemed a pseudogene. This CDR3 has 15 amino acids.

The chain recombines TRBV5-6 with TRBJ1-2, with no clear D. The V end lost 4 bases, the J end lost 4 bases, and 11 bases lay between the germline ends. The CDR3 has 13 amino acids. CDR1 is SGHDT, CDR2 YYEEEE, per germline. CDR3: CASSPWAVYGYTF. As DNA, the CDR3 is TGTGCCAGCAGCCCGTGGGCAGTCTATGGCTACACCTTC. Filled out from reference TRBV5-6 and TRBJ1-2, the complete variable domain reads DAGVTQSPTHLIKTRGQQVTLRCSPKSGHDTVSWYQQALGQGPQFIFQYYEEEERQRGNFPDRFSGHQFPNYSSELNVNALLLGDSALYLCASSPWAVYGYTFGSGTRLTVV.

The J gene is TRBJ1-6, the V gene TRBV5-6; the match to TRBD1 covers 9 bases. Germline V gene data show CDR1 as SGHDT and CDR2 as YYEEEE. This CDR3 has 14 residues. The trim removed 4 bases at V and 7 bases at J, leaving 3 bases unmatched. CDR3 residues: CASSTGQGNSPLHF. CDR3 in DNA: TGTGCCAGCAGCACCGGACAGGGGAATTCACCCCTCCACTTT.

This chain links TRBV6-6 with TRBJ2-1; 10 positions agree with TRBD1. Unmatched junction bases numbered 5, after V lost 2 bases and J lost 4 bases. CDR1 and CDR2 from the germline V gene are MNHNY and SVGAGI (reference sequence). This CDR3 spans 16 amino acids. CDR3 amino acids: CASSYPGQGVYNEQFF. DNA for the CDR3: TGTGCCAGCAGTTACCCCGGACAGGGGGTGTACAATGAGCAGTTCTTC.

The chain is built from TRBV5-1 and TRBJ2-3; D is possibly TRBD1 (6 bases). Trimming cost V 0 bases and J 1 base, with 12 bases left between them. The V gene's germline CDR1 is SGHRS and CDR2 YFSETQ. This CDR3 spans 16 amino acids. DNA of the CDR3: TGCGCCAGCAGCTTGGAAGGCAGGGGCGGCACAGATACGCAGTATTTT. Translated: CASSLEGRGGTDTQYF.

The rearrangement uses TRBV5-1 and TRBJ2-3, with TRBD2 matching over 8 bases. V dropped 2 bases and J dropped 6; count of bases not matched to a gene: 5. The CDR3 is 14 residues long. Germline CDR1 is SGHRS and CDR2 is YFSETQ. Here the CDR3 DNA reads TGCGCCAGCAGCTTCTCGAGCGGGGGCGATACGCAGTATTTT. It specifies CASSFSSGGDTQYF. Full variable domain (remainder filled in from reference TRBV5-1 and TRBJ2-3): KAGVTQTPRYLIKTRGQQVTLSCSPISGHRSVSWYQQTPGQGLQFLFEYFSETQRNKGNFPGRFSGRQFSNSRSEMNVSTLELGDSALYLCASSFSSGGDTQYFGPGTRLTVL.

This chain joins TRBV5-1 and TRBJ1-2; TRBD1 is a possible D gene (6 bases). V lost 4 bases and J 3 bases, leaving 10 bases between the germline ends. Germline V gives CDR1 SGHRS, CDR2 YFSETQ. This CDR3 spans 13 amino acids. Written as DNA, the CDR3 is TGCGCCAGCAGCAGGGGGGGCGACTATGGCTACACCTTC. Its translation: CASSRGGDYGYTF.